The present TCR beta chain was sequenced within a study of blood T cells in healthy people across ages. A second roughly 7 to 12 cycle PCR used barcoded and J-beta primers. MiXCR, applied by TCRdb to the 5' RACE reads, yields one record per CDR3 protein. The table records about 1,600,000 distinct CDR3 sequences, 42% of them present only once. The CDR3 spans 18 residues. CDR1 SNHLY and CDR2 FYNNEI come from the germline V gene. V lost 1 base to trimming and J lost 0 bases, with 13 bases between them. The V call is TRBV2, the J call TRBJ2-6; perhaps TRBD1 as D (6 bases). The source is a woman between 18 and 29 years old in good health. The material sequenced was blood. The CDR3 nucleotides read TGTGCCAGCAGTGAAGGTAACAGGGCGTTCTCTGGGGCCAACGTCCTGACTTTC. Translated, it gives CASSEGNRAFSGANVLTF.